The text below deals with one T cell receptor beta chain. Trimming stripped 4 bases from V and 4 bases from J, with 13 bases between. This CDR3 spans 14 amino acids. Germline lookup yields CDR1 LGHDT and CDR2 YNNKEL (reference sequence). The data were taken from a study of blood T cell repertoires in COVID-19. Across the whole study: From the United States, Italy and Spain came samples of acute and convalescent COVID-19. T cells, B-cell-depleted T cells, or PBMCs provided the cDNA or gDNA that served as material.

Per the study methods: Reference gene primer amplification gave nucleated cell count estimates. This table comes from immunoSEQ multiplex PCR, and its TCRdb copy is limited to in-frame clones, with some not included. D and trimming were read from the DNA, whereas the V and J calls and clone size are those reported in that table. Altogether some 85,000 clones are present, roughly nine tenths being singletons, with the ten largest covering about 8.1%. This receptor was identified in a man in his fifties or sixties with acute or convalescent COVID-19. The sequenced sample was peripheral blood. The rearrangement uses TRBV3-1 (or the pseudogene TRBV3-2) and TRBJ1-1; a possible D gene is TRBD1 (5 bases). CDR3 loop: CASSPLSGGTEAFF. As DNA, the CDR3 is TGTGCCAGCAGCCCCTTAAGCGGGGGCACTGAAGCTTTCTTT.